A few counts support the clone carrying this TCR beta chain. Its cognate antigen is unknown. Each CDR3 protein is one row after TCRdb ran MiXCR on the 5' RACE reads. The table includes under 300,000 distinct CDR3 sequences, more than 9.5% detected once. This record belongs to a study of identical twins. General observations from the study: Weaker excess twin sharing was observed in beta out-of-frame sequences. Invariant T cells like MAIT and iNKT could partly confound the zero-insertion analyses. Twin sharing of out-of-frame TCR alpha was underestimated by models in monozygotic pairs.

V dropped 5 bases and J dropped 4 bases, with 12 bases sitting between them. This CDR3 is built from 14 residues. Germline CDR1 is SGHAT and CDR2 is FQNNGV. The sample was also linked to a second study, of yellow fever vaccine responses in identical twins.

This clonotype was sampled from a woman aged 18-35 years in good health. The chain is built from TRBV11-2 and TRBJ2-1; either TRBD1 or TRBD2 may fit D (5 bases each). The source material was memory (CD45RO+) T cells sorted from blood. In DNA, the CDR3 is TGTGCCAGCAGCCACCGGGACGGATACAATGAGCAGTTCTTC. Its translation is CASSHRDGYNEQFF.